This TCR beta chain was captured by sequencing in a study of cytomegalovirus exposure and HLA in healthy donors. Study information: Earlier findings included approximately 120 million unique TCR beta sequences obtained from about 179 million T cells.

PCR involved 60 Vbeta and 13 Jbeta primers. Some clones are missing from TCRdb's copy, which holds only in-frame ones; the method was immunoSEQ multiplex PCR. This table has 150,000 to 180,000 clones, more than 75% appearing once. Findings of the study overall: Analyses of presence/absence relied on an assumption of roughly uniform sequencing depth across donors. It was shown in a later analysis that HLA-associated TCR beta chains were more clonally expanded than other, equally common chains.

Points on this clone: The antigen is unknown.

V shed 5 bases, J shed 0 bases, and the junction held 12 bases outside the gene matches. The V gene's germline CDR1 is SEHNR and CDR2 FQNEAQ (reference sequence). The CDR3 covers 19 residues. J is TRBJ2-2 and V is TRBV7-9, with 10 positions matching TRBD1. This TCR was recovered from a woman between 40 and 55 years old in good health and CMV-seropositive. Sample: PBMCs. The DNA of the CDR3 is TGTGCCAGCAGCCGAAGCGGGACAGGGGTGATCGCGAACACCGGGGAGCTGTTTTTT. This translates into CASSRSGTGVIANTGELFF.